The 10 T cell receptor beta chains in this list originate from one sample, sequenced in a study of cytomegalovirus exposure and HLA in healthy donors listed by TCRdb under 2017. The method behind the library was the immunoSEQ multiplex PCR assay. The multiplex PCR relied on a mix of 60 forward primers for TCR Vbeta segments and 13 reverse primers for TCR Jbeta segments. This immuneACCESS table, as held by TCRdb, lists in-frame sequences with V and J called but not all clones. Of the missing ones, under half trace to an unresolved V gene in checked studies; the others have no known cause. The sample table holds 120,000 or so clones, of which about 80% were seen once. The ten largest clones represent about 8.9% of the sample. The sample comprised PBMCs. These receptors all stem from a man aged 25-45 years in good health and CMV-seropositive.

The V gene is TRBV7-2, the J gene TRBJ1-1; D remains ambiguous. V lost 7 bases to trimming and J lost 4 bases, with 16 bases between them. The CDR3 loop spans 14 amino acids. Germline CDR1 reads SGHTA; CDR2 reads FQGNSA. The CDR3 DNA sequence: TGTGCCAGCAACCCGGCAGGCGGAGGCACTGAAGCTTTCTTT. It translates to CASNPAGGGTEAFF. Together with reference TRBV7-2 and TRBJ1-1, the CDR3 gives the full variable domain: GAGVSQSPSNKVTEKGKDVELRCDPISGHTALYWYRQSLGQGLEFLIYFQGNSAPDKSGLPSDRFSAERTGGSVSTLTIQRTQQEDSAVYLCASNPAGGGTEAFFGQGTRLTVV.

This clone was found a few times. The V gene is TRBV11-2, the J gene TRBJ2-7; possible D gene TRBD1, 5 bases. The CDR3 length is 12 residues. Trimming stripped 1 base from V and 5 bases from J, with 6 bases between. CDR1 and CDR2 (germline): SGHAT, FQNNGV. The CDR3 reads CASSLAGNEQYF. The CDR3 coding sequence is TGTGCCAGCAGCTTAGCAGGGAACGAGCAGTACTTC.

This chain joins TRBV6-6 and TRBJ2-7; no firm D call. The CDR3 runs 13 residues. Trimming removed 2 bases from V and 6 bases from J, with 11 bases in between. Germline CDR1 reads MNHNY; CDR2 reads SVGAGI (reference sequence). Here the CDR3 reads CASSYPPPSEQYF. In DNA, the CDR3 is TGTGCCAGCAGTTACCCACCCCCTAGCGAGCAGTACTTC.

A note on this clone: At the DNA level, this CDR3 is encoded by other sequences in the same sample as well. This chain joins TRBV19 and TRBJ2-7; TRBD1 agrees at 8 bases. Germline CDR1 LNHDA, CDR2 SQIVND (reference sequence). CDR3 size: 14 residues. V shed 4 bases and J 4 bases; nucleotides not matched to a gene: 6. This CDR3 reads CASSTGTGGYEQYF. The CDR3 coding sequence is TGTGCCAGTAGTACCGGGACAGGTGGATACGAGCAGTACTTC.

The DNA of the CDR3 is TGTGCCAGCAGCTTAGCCGGACTAGCGGGGGGAGATACGCAGTATTTT. Its protein product is CASSLAGLAGGDTQYF. The V call is TRBV13, the J call TRBJ2-3, with 14 bases aligning to TRBD2. J lost 5 bases, V lost 1 base, and 2 bases had no gene match. Germline lookup yields CDR1 PRHDT and CDR2 FYEKMQ (reference sequence). The CDR3 runs 16 residues.

This clone occurred a few times. V and J are TRBV5-6 and TRBJ2-7, with TRBD2 identical over 11 bases. The J segment lost 1 base and the V segment lost 3 bases, leaving 6 bases of the junction unmatched. The CDR3 runs 16 residues. CDR1 and CDR2 (germline): SGHDT, YYEEEE. This CDR3 is CASSYGTSGFSYEQYF. The CDR3 coding sequence is TGTGCCAGCAGCTACGGGACTAGCGGATTTTCCTACGAGCAGTACTTC.

J is TRBJ2-7 and V is TRBV7-8; 9 bases are shared with TRBD1. With 5 bases clipped from V and 7 bases from J, the junction kept 15 bases outside the gene matches. CDR3 length: 16 amino acids. In germline, CDR1 is SGHVS, CDR2 FQNEAQ. CDR3 DNA sequence: TGTGCCAGCAGCACCGCCGATGTAGGGACAGGGAAAGAGCAGTACTTC. Its translation is CASSTADVGTGKEQYF.

This rearrangement joins TRBV27 to TRBJ1-1, with D perhaps TRBD1 (5 bases). The V end lost 3 bases, the J end lost 2 bases, and 10 bases lay between the germline ends. Germline CDR1 reads MNHEY; CDR2 reads SMNVEV (reference sequence). CDR3 length equals 14 residues. CDR3 sequence reads: CASSFYQGNTEAFF. The CDR3 nucleotides are TGTGCCAGCAGTTTTTATCAGGGTAACACTGAAGCTTTCTTT.

The chain joins TRBV27 to TRBJ2-3; D may be TRBD1 (6 bases). The CDR3 contains 14 residues. Trimming took off 4 bases at V and 0 bases at J, with 8 bases between the two ends. Germline loops: CDR1 MNHEY, CDR2 SMNVEV (reference sequence). CDR3 DNA: TGTGCCAGCAGTTGGGGACACAGCACAGATACGCAGTATTTT. Protein sequence: CASSWGHSTDTQYF.

This clone was seen once. The chain links TRBV28 to TRBJ1-2, with 10 bases identical to TRBD1. CDR1 is MDHEN and CDR2 is SYDVKM in the germline V gene. The junction had 8 bases not matched to a gene; V was cut back by 5 bases and J by 5 bases. The CDR3 covers 15 residues. Written as DNA, the CDR3 is TGTGCCAGCAGTACGGGACAGGGGCTGGATTATGGCTACACCTTC. Its translation is CASSTGQGLDYGYTF.